Below are 24 T cell receptor beta chains sequenced from a single sample in a study of tissue T cells after allogeneic stem cell transplantation. Clones were sequenced by immunoSEQ multiplex PCR, and TCRdb holds only the in-frame ones, with some missing. The data contain under 8,500 clones, 45% to 65% of them singletons. Time point meaning: mouse harvest day 7 after allogeneic transplant. Each mouse received 10^7 T-cell-depleted marrow cells plus 10^6 splenic CD5+ T cells by tail vein. Sequenced: gut tissue. These receptors were taken from a female BALB/c mouse given C57BL/6 T cells with graft-versus-host disease after an allogeneic hematopoietic cell transplant.

This clone has only a few counts. Genes here carry mouse names. Read sequence stops 1 residue before the CDR3 end, and the germline J gene provides the missing end. The chain recombines TRBV14 with TRBJ1-4, with D hard to call. The V end was cut by 1 base, the J end by 3 bases, with 10 bases between. Looked up from germline, CDR1 is SGHDT and CDR2 is FRDEAV. The CDR3 is 15 residues long. CDR3 sequence: CASSFGRRANERLFF. CDR3 DNA, as far as it was read: TGTGCCAGCAGTTTCGGCAGGAGAGCCAACGAAAGATTATTT. Full variable domain (remainder filled in from reference TRBV14 and TRBJ1-4): EAGVTQSPRYAVLQEGQAVSFWCDPISGHDTLYWYQQPRDQGPQLLVYFRDEAVIDNSQLPSDRFSAVRPKGTNSTLKIQSAKQGDTATYLCASSFGRRANERLFFGHGTKLSVL.

As regards this clone: Gene names follow the mouse nomenclature. The read terminates 1 residue before the CDR3 end, so the remaining end is supplied by the germline J gene. J is TRBJ2-5 and V is TRBV16, with TRBD1 identical over 11 bases. This CDR3 has 14 residues. The germline V gene has CDR1 SGHSA and CDR2 FRNQAP. V lost 6 bases to trimming and J lost 9 bases; unmatched junction nucleotides: 8. The CDR3 sequence is CASSQDRGPGTQYF. CDR3 DNA (partial): TGTGCAAGCAGTCAGGACAGGGGGCCAGGGACCCAGTAC.

In regard to this clone: The gene names here belong to mouse. From the germline J gene comes the end of the CDR3, since the read stops 1 residue before it. This sequence joins TRBV26 and TRBJ1-1; D is unresolved. Trimming cost V 2 bases and J 0 bases, with 4 bases left between them. CDR3 length equals 13 residues. The germline gives CDR1 KGHPV, CDR2 FQNQEV (reference sequence). The chain's CDR3 is CASSLDANTEVFF. CDR3 bases read: TGTGCCAGCAGTCTGGATGCAAACACAGAAGTCTTC.

In its sample, this clone ranks as large. Mouse names are used for the genes. The CDR3 goes on 1 residue after the read ends, and that part is filled in from the germline J gene. The J gene is TRBJ2-5, the V gene TRBV12-2; D remains unclear. The CDR3 runs to 12 residues. Germline lookup yields CDR1 SGHLS and CDR2 HYDKME. The V gene lost 4 bases and the J gene lost 6 bases, with 10 bases spanning the gap. CDR3 bases read: TGTGCCAGCTCAATTCGAGGGGACACCCAGTAC. Protein: CASSIRGDTQY. The whole CDR3 protein is CASSIRGDTQYF.

Turning to this clone: The genes and germline here are from mouse. The read terminates 1 residue ahead of where the CDR3 ends, so the germline J gene completes it. The chain combines TRBV23 with TRBJ2-7; TRBD2, the table's D call, lacks a check against the DNA. The CDR3 has 14 amino acids. Looked up from germline, CDR1 is KGHTA and CDR2 is FQNQQP. The CDR3 protein is CSSSQSMGGAEQYF. Partial CDR3 DNA: TGCTCCAGCAGTCAATCGATGGGGGGCGCTGAACAGTAC.

Concerning this clone itself: Gene names and germline match the mouse. The CDR3 end lies 1 residue beyond the end of the read and is filled in from the germline J gene. The V and J genes are TRBV26 and TRBJ2-7; TRBD1 matches 7 bases. The CDR3 has 14 residues. CDR1 is KGHPV and CDR2 is FQNQEV in the germline V gene (reference sequence). The trim removed 3 bases at V and 0 bases at J, leaving 2 bases unmatched. The CDR3 sequence: CASSLRDSSYEQYF. The covered CDR3 bases are TGTGCCAGCAGTCTCCGGGACAGCTCCTATGAACAGTAC.

In the case of this clone: Gene and germline names: mouse. With the read ending 1 residue before the CDR3 end, the germline J gene is used to fill in that end. The chain employs TRBV26 and TRBJ1-4, with 11 bases matching TRBD1. Per the germline V gene, CDR1 is KGHPV and CDR2 is FQNQEV (reference sequence). The CDR3 sequence is 15 residues long. V trimming: 4 bases; J trimming: 3 bases; junction bases outside the gene matches: 1. The part of the CDR3 DNA that was read is TGTGCCAGCAGTCGGGGACAGGGGGCCAACGAAAGATTATTT. Translation gives CASSRGQGANERLF. The whole CDR3 is CASSRGQGANERLFF.

This clone showed up just a few times. All gene names here are mouse names. Read data end 1 residue before the CDR3 end; the end is taken from the germline J gene. This chain connects TRBV17 to TRBJ2-7, with 13 positions matching TRBD2. J lost 4 bases, V lost 6 bases, and 3 bases had no gene match. There are 14 residues in the CDR3. CDR1 is MNHDT and CDR2 is YYDKIL in the germline V gene. Partial CDR3 DNA: TGTGCTAGCAGCATGGGACTGGGGGGGTATGAACAGTAC. Translation gives CASSMGLGGYEQY. The complete CDR3 sequence is CASSMGLGGYEQYF.

A word on this clone: All gene names here are mouse names. The read gets to within 1 residue of the CDR3 end, and the germline J gene fills in the rest. V and J are TRBV1 and TRBJ2-7; the match to TRBD2 covers 10 bases. This CDR3 is 14 amino acids long. Germline V CDR1 and CDR2: NSQYPW, LRSPGD (reference sequence). After removal of 4 bases from V and 2 bases from J, the junction contained 2 bases not matched to a gene. CDR3 bases read: TGCACCTGCAGTGAGGGGACTGGGGCCTATGAACAGTAC. Its protein is CTCSEGTGAYEQY. The entire CDR3 is CTCSEGTGAYEQYF.

This clone is classed as medium-sized. The genes and germline here are from mouse. The read is 1 residue too short to cover the CDR3 end, so that end is filled in from the germline J gene. The rearrangement joins TRBV16 to TRBJ1-4; D gene ambiguous. CDR3 length equals 14 residues. V was cut by 2 bases and J by 0 bases, with 4 bases left in between. Per the germline V gene, CDR1 is SGHSA and CDR2 is FRNQAP. CDR3 bases read: TGTGCAAGCAGCTTAATGGTTTCCAACGAAAGATTATTT. Protein: CASSLMVSNERLF. The whole CDR3 sequence is CASSLMVSNERLFF.

This clone was counted between two and nine times. Mouse names are used for the genes. Read sequence stops 1 residue before the CDR3 end, and the germline J gene provides the missing end. This chain joins TRBV13-1 and TRBJ2-4; TRBD2 matches at 12 bases. V was clipped by 5 bases and J by 1 base; unmatched bases: 8. This CDR3 comprises 17 residues. Germline lookup yields CDR1 NSHNY and CDR2 SYGAGN. CDR3 sequence: CASSVDWGGEGQNTLYF. The CDR3 DNA, read in part, is TGTGCCAGCAGCGTTGACTGGGGGGGCGAGGGTCAAAACACCTTGTAC.

This clone was seen a handful of times. Gene names and germline match the mouse. The read stops 1 residue short of the end of the CDR3; the missing end is completed from the germline J gene. The gene calls are TRBV23 and TRBJ1-6. TRBJ1-6 has ORF status, its function being uncertain. Germline V gene data show CDR1 as KGHTA and CDR2 as FQNQQP. The CDR3 covers 13 residues. The sequenced part of the CDR3 DNA is TGCTCCAGCAGTCAATTCTATAATTCGCCCCTCTAC. Its protein is CSSSQFYNSPLY. The entire CDR3 protein reads CSSSQFYNSPLYF.

This clone was seen just once. Gene names and germline refer to mouse. The read terminates 1 residue ahead of where the CDR3 ends, so the germline J gene completes it. The chain joins TRBV4 to TRBJ1-2; D ambiguous. Trimming stripped 5 bases from V and 0 bases from J, with 7 bases between. The CDR3 consists of 13 residues. CDR1 and CDR2 from the germline V gene are LGHDT and YNNKQL (reference sequence). Partial CDR3 DNA: TGTGCCAGCAGCCCGACACCAAACTCCGACTACACC. Translated, it gives CASSPTPNSDYT. The whole CDR3 reads CASSPTPNSDYTF. The full variable domain, rest sourced from reference TRBV4 and TRBJ1-2, is ETAVFQTPNYHVTQVGNEVSFNCKQTLGHDTMYWYKQDSKKLLKIMFSYNNKQLIVNETVPRRFSPQSSDKAHLNLRIKSVEPEDSAVYLCASSPTPNSDYTFGSGTRLLVI.

As to this clone: Mouse gene names and germline throughout. The CDR3 extends 1 residue past the end of the read, so its final part is completed from the germline J gene. The J gene is TRBJ1-4, the V gene TRBV26; D unresolved. This CDR3 has 15 residues. Trimming cost V 0 bases and J 0 bases, with 5 bases left between them. CDR1 KGHPV and CDR2 FQNQEV come from the germline V gene (reference sequence). The sequenced part of the CDR3 DNA is TGTGCCAGCAGTCTGTCGCTCCTTTCCAACGAAAGATTATTT. This sequence encodes CASSLSLLSNERLF. The entire CDR3 is CASSLSLLSNERLFF.

This clone turned up a few times. Gene names are mouse gene names. The read comes to an end 1 residue before the CDR3 does, leaving the germline J gene to fill in the end. The sample carries other DNA sequences with the same CDR3. This chain connects TRBV26 to TRBJ2-7; TRBD1 is a possible D gene (6 bases). The CDR3 consists of 14 residues. CDR1 and CDR2 (germline): KGHPV, FQNQEV (reference sequence). Trimming shortened V by 2 bases and J by 1 base, and 9 bases separated the two germline ends. CDR3 DNA, as far as it was read: TGTGCCAGCAGTCTGCGGCAGGGGTCCTATGAACAGTAC. It encodes CASSLRQGSYEQY. The complete CDR3 sequence is CASSLRQGSYEQYF.

A word on this clone: Genes and germline are mouse. The CDR3 end is not reached by the read, which stops 1 residue before it; the germline J gene fills it in. The chain recombines TRBV26 with TRBJ1-4; D possibly corresponds to TRBD1 (5 bases). CDR1 and CDR2 (germline): KGHPV, FQNQEV (reference sequence). The CDR3 length is 14 residues. Trimming left V 4 bases short and J 0 bases short, with 6 bases between. The CDR3 DNA, read in part, is TGTGCCAGCAGTCGGACAATTTCCAACGAAAGATTATTT. The encoded protein is CASSRTISNERLF. The full CDR3 sequence reads CASSRTISNERLFF.

Details on this clone: The germline and genes are mouse ones. Read sequence stops 1 residue before the CDR3 end, and the germline J gene provides the missing end. The chain has TRBV23 and TRBJ2-1; the D call of TRBD2 is as the table states it, not checked on the DNA. The CDR3 contains 15 residues. Germline assignment: CDR1 KGHTA and CDR2 FQNQQP. The CDR3 protein is CSSSRDWGGNAEQFF. Partial CDR3 DNA: TGCTCCAGCAGTAGGGACTGGGGGGGGAATGCTGAGCAGTTC.

This clone was found a few times. Genes and germline come from the mouse. With the read ending 1 residue before the CDR3 end, the germline J gene is used to fill in that end. The chain recombines TRBV26 with TRBJ1-4; D ambiguous. Germline V gene sequence: CDR1 KGHPV, CDR2 FQNQEV (reference sequence). The CDR3 has 15 residues. Trimming cost V 3 bases and J 0 bases, with 8 bases left between them. CDR3 protein: CASSLNSLSNERLFF. CDR3 DNA (partial): TGTGCCAGCAGTCTTAACAGCCTTTCCAACGAAAGATTATTT.

On this clone: Germline and genes here are mouse. CDR3 loop: CASSLSTGENTLYF. The sequenced CDR3 bases are TGTGCCAGCAGTCTGTCTACAGGGGAAAACACCTTGTAC. This chain links TRBV26 with TRBJ2-4; TRBD1 matches at 7 bases. The observed sequence ends 1 residue before the CDR3 terminus, with the missing tail filled in from the germline J gene. CDR3 length: 14 amino acids. The junction had 1 base not matched to a gene; V was cut back by 0 bases and J by 4 bases. Germline lookup yields CDR1 KGHPV and CDR2 FQNQEV (reference sequence). Drawing the rest from reference TRBV26 and TRBJ2-4, the complete variable domain is NSKVIQTPRYLVKGQGQKAKMRCIPEKGHPVVFWYQQNKNNEFKFLINFQNQEVLQQIDMTEKRFSAECPSNSPCSLEIQSSEAGDSALYLCASSLSTGENTLYFGAGTRLSVL.

A word on this clone: Gene names are mouse gene names. From the germline J gene comes the end of the CDR3, since the read stops 1 residue before it. The rearrangement joins TRBV3 to TRBJ2-7; D unclear. In germline, CDR1 is SNHLY, CDR2 FYNGKV (reference sequence). Trimming pared 1 base from V and 4 bases from J, leaving 2 bases between. There are 11 residues in the CDR3. The CDR3 sequence: CASSLGYEQYF. The CDR3 bases that were read are TGTGCCAGCAGCTTAGGGTATGAACAGTAC.

Notes on this clone: Gene names and germline refer to mouse. The read ends 1 residue early relative to the CDR3; the germline J gene fills the gap. The chain uses TRBV31 and TRBJ1-5; D perhaps matches TRBD1 (5 bases). This CDR3 has 15 residues. Germline assignment: CDR1 GKSSPN and CDR2 SITVG. With 0 bases removed from V and 3 bases from J, the gap between germline ends came to 12 bases. Incomplete CDR3 DNA: TGTGCCTGGAGTCTAAATGCGGGGGGCAACCAGGCTCCGCTT. The encoded protein is CAWSLNAGGNQAPL. The CDR3 reads in full as CAWSLNAGGNQAPLF.

On this clone itself: Gene names follow the mouse nomenclature. The CDR3 end falls 1 residue outside the read, so it is completed with the germline J gene. This chain joins TRBV12-2 and TRBJ2-2; TRBD2 agrees at 8 bases. The CDR3 loop spans 15 amino acids. Germline V gene data show CDR1 as SGHLS and CDR2 as HYDKME. The V gene end was trimmed by 0 bases and the J gene end by 3 bases; junction bases not matched to a gene: 2. The CDR3 region is CASSLGGADTGQLYF. Incomplete CDR3 DNA: TGTGCCAGCTCTCTCGGGGGGGCAGACACCGGGCAGCTCTAC.

This clone was picked up a small number of times. Mouse names are used for the genes. The observed sequence ends 1 residue before the CDR3 terminus, with the missing tail filled in from the germline J gene. This chain uses TRBV26 with TRBJ2-4; tentatively, D is TRBD1 (7 bases). The CDR3 loop spans 15 amino acids. Germline-derived CDR1 and CDR2 are KGHPV and FQNQEV (reference sequence). Trimming took off 8 bases at V and 0 bases at J, with 15 bases between the two ends. CDR3 amino acids: CASGAAGGSQNTLYF. The part of the CDR3 DNA that was read is TGTGCCAGCGGAGCGGCAGGGGGGAGTCAAAACACCTTGTAC.

This clone was counted a single time. Mouse germline and gene names are used. The observed sequence ends 1 residue before the CDR3 terminus, with the missing tail filled in from the germline J gene. The chain uses TRBV3 and TRBJ2-5, with a tentative D call TRBD2 (7 bases). The germline CDR1 and CDR2 sequences are SNHLY and FYNGKV (reference sequence). Trimming took off 3 bases at V and 7 bases at J, with 11 bases between the two ends. This CDR3 spans 13 amino acids. The part of the CDR3 DNA that was read is TGTGCCAGCAGCTTGGGGGGCGCCTACACCCAGTAC. It translates to CASSLGGAYTQY. The CDR3, in full, reads CASSLGGAYTQYF.